This T cell receptor (beta chain) derives from a study of blood T cells in healthy people across ages (dated by TCRdb to the mid-2010s). Study-wide context: Template switching captured roughly one uniquely barcoded TCR beta cDNA molecule per two T cells in model experiments. Age-related changes in TCR beta repertoire diversity were measured in the study by deep sequencing normalized with unique cDNA molecular identifiers. The donors were split into four age groups: young (average about 15 years), middle-aged (around 40), aged (approximately 59) and long-lived (roughly 80). Donors of different ages were randomly distributed across sequencing lanes to avoid experimental bias. The study analyzed two additional independent replicas of 1 million unique cDNA reads from the same blood draw for two donors, one aged 18 to 30 and one aged 80 or older. General findings and caveats noted by the study authors: Estimates of total diversity based on one million sequenced T cells were regarded as lower bounds and as underestimates. Bulk unsorted PBMC profiling prevented conclusive comparison of naive and antigen-experienced compartments. Compared with the aged group, the long-lived group had more naive CD4+ T cells, fewer expanded clones and increased TCR diversity, a pattern suggesting age selection. There was a strong correlation between observed TCR beta diversity and the percentage of naive T cells measured by flow cytometry. The CMV infection status of donors was not known, potentially confounding age-related changes in expanded clonotypes. As age increased, observed TCR beta diversity per million T cells dropped in a roughly linear way, and a significant reduction was already evident by age about 40.

Library prep was done by 5' RACE. Instrument used: Illumina HiSeq 2500. A second PCR of roughly 6 to 12 cycles was run with a J-beta primer mix and a sample-barcoded 5' primer. A template-switch 5' adaptor carrying 12 random nucleotides introduced a unique molecular identifier onto each TCR beta cDNA molecule. Each sample yielded at least 3 million CDR3-containing paired-end reads. First-strand cDNA synthesis was performed from all RNA using the Mint cDNA synthesis kit, with priming by a TRBC-specific oligonucleotide. Following uracil-DNA glycosylase treatment, all cDNA underwent a first 18-cycle PCR with the universal primers M1SS and BC2_uni_R. The study's own analysis went as follows. Each sample was normalized by randomly selecting 1 million high-quality reads, each carrying a distinct molecular identifier. Reads with shared molecular identifiers were discarded instead of being binned into consensus sequences. CDR3 identification, clonotype clustering and error correction used MiTCR with a Q25 quality threshold and the strictest error-elimination algorithm. Lower-bound total TCR beta diversity was estimated with a nonparametric unseen species model using Euler transformation. TCRdb reprocessed the public reads (quality trimming at Q25 with fastp, clone calling with MiXCR) and kept in-frame beta chains. Each entry is one CDR3 protein sequence, shown with its most common DNA and genes. None of the V and J calls come from the authors' own analysis; TCRdb made them. In this sample the table shows about 640,000 distinct CDR3 sequences, 58% of which occur a single time. The ten most abundant clones make up about two fifths of the sample.

As to this clonotype: It lacks a known antigen. There are no base qualities to consult, and no much larger clone falls within one base.

In the germline V gene, CDR1 corresponds to MRHNA and CDR2 to SNTAGT. Trimming removed 2 bases from V and 2 bases from J, leaving 8 bases between the germline ends. The CDR3 has 14 amino acids, counting the end cysteine and phenylalanine. Only the CDR3 DNA is retained, 42 bases long and in frame from the first base. The approximately 40 donors, aged about 6 to 95 years, were systemically healthy Caucasian individuals from Russia. Each donor gave roughly 9 milliliters of peripheral blood, drawn into EDTA-treated Vacutainer tubes. Ficoll-Paque density-gradient centrifugation was used to isolate PBMCs, with at least 6 million obtained per sample. Total RNA was extracted from PBMCs with Trizol reagent, with at least 5.5 micrograms obtained per sample. For every donor, flow cytometry on a PBMC aliquot measured the percentage of naive CD45RAhigh/CD27high T cells.

The sequence links TRBV6-4 to TRBJ2-3, with the D assignment possibly TRBD1 or TRBD2, given 6 matching bases for each. Specimen: blood. This clonotype originated in a man aged 55-75 years in good health. CDR3 loop: CASSDGGHTDTQYF. The nucleotide sequence is TGTGCCAGCAGTGACGGGGGGCACACAGATACGCAGTATTTT.